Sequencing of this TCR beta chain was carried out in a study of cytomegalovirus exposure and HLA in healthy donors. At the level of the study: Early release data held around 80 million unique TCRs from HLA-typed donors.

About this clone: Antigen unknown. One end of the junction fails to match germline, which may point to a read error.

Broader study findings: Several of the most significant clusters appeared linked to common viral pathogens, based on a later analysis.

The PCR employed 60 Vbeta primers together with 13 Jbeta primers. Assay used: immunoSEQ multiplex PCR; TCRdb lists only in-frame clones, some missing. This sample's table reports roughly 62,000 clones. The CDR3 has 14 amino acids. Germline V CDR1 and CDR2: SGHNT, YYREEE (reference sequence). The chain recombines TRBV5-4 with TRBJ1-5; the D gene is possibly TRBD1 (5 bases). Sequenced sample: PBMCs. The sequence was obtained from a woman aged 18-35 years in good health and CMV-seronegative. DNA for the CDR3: TGTGTCAGCAGCGTAGACAGAGGCAATCAGCCCCAGCATTTT. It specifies CVSSVDRGNQPQHF.